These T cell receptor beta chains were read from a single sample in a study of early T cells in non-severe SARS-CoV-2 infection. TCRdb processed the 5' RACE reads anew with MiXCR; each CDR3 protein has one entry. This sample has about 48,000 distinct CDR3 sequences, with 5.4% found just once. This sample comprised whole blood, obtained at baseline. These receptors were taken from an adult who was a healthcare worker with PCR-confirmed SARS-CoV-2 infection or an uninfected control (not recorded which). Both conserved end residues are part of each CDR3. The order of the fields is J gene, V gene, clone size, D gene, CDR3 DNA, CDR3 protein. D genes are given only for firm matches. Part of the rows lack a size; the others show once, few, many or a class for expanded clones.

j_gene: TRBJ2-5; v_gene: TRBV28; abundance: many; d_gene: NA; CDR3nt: TGTGCCAGCAGTTTTTTCTCGGGGCAAGGGACCCAGTACTTC; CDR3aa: CASSFFSGQGTQYF
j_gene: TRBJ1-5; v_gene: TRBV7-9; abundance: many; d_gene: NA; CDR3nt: TGTGCCAGCAGCCCCGGTGCCTTCCAGCCCCAGCATTTT; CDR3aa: CASSPGAFQPQHF
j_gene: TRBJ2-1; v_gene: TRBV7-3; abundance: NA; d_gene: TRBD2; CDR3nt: TGTGCCAGCAGCTTATCGGGACTAGATAACAATGAGCAGTTCTTC; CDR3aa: CASSLSGLDNNEQFF
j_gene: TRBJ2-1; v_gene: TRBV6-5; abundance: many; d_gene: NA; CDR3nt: TGTGCCAGCAGCCCCAAGCGGGCCTACAATGAGCAGTTCTTC; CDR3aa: CASSPKRAYNEQFF
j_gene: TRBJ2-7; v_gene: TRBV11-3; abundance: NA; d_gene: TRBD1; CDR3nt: TGTGCCAGCAGCGAGGGACAGGGCGTAGACTACGAGCAGTACTTC; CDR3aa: CASSEGQGVDYEQYF
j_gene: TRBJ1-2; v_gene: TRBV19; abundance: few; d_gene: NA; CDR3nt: TGTGCCAGTAGTAAAGGGACCGAATATCTCTATGGCTACACCTTC; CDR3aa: CASSKGTEYLYGYTF
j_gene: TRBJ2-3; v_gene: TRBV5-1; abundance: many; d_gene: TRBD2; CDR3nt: TGCGCCAGCAGCTTGGTCCTAGCGGGAGGTAGCACAGATACGCAGTATTTT; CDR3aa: CASSLVLAGGSTDTQYF
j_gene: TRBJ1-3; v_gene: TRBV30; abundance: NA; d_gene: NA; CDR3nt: TGTGCCTGGAGTGGGGGGAGAGGGACGGCCTCTGGAAACACCATATATTTT; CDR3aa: CAWSGGRGTASGNTIYF
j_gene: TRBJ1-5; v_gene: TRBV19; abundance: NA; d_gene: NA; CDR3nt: TGTGCCTGTAGTGTCAACCGGGGCAATCAGCCCCAGCATTTT; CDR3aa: CACSVNRGNQPQHF
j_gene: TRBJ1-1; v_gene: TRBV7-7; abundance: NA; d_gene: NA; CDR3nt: TGTGCTAGCAGCTTAGCCGGGGCAGGCTTGAACACTGAAGCTTTCTTT; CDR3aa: CASSLAGAGLNTEAFF
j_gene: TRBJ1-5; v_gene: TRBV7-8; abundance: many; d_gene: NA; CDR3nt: TGTGCCAGCAGCCGCCAAGGGGGGACTGTAAGCAATCAGCCCCAGCATTTT; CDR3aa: CASSRQGGTVSNQPQHF
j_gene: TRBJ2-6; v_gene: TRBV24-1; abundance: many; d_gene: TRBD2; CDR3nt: TGTGCCACCAGTGACCCGGGACTAGGCTCTGGGGCCAACGTCCTGACTTTC; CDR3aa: CATSDPGLGSGANVLTF
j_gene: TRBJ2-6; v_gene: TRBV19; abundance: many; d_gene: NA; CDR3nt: TGTGCCAGTAGTATCCGGAGCTCTGGGGCCAACGTCCTGACTTTC; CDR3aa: CASSIRSSGANVLTF
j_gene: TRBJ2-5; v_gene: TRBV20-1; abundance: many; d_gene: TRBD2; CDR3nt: TGCAGTGCTAGCGTACCGGGAGGCCCTTTCCGAGAGACCCAGTACTTC; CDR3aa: CSASVPGGPFRETQYF
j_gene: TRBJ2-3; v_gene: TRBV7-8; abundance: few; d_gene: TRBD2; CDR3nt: TGTGCCAGCAGCTTGGGGTTAGCGGGAGAGTGGGGCACAGATACGCAGTATTTT; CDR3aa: CASSLGLAGEWGTDTQYF
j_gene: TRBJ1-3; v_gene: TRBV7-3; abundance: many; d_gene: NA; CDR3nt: TGTGCCAGCAGCCGGGGTGGACCTGGAAACACCATATATTTT; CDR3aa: CASSRGGPGNTIYF
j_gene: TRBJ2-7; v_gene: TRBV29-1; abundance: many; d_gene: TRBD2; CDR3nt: TGCAGCGTTGAGGGGGGGACGAAGTGGGAGCAGTACTTC; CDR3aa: CSVEGGTKWEQYF
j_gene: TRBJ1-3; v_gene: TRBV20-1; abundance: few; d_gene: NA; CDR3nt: TGCAGTGCTAGAGATCCGGACTCTGGAAACACCATATATTTT; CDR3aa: CSARDPDSGNTIYF
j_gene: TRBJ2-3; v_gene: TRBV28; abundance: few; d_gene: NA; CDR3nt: TGTGCCAGCAGTTCCTGGACGGACTATAACACAGATACGCAGTATTTT; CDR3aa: CASSSWTDYNTDTQYF
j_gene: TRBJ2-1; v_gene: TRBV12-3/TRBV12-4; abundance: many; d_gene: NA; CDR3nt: TGTGCCAGCAGTCTCACTAGAGAGCAGTTCTTC; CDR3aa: CASSLTREQFF
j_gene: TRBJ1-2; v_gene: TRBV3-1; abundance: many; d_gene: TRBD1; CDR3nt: TGTGCCAGCAGCCCCGAATGGACAGGGAACTATGGCTACACCTTC; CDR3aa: CASSPEWTGNYGYTF
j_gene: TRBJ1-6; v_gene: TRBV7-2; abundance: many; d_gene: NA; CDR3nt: TGTGCCAGCAGCTTTAAAACAAAGGCAGGGTATAATTCACCCCTCCACTTT; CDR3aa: CASSFKTKAGYNSPLHF
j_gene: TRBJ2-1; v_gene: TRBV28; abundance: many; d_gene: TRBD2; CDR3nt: TGTGCCAGCAGTCCTAGCGGGAGATCTTACAATGAGCAGTTCTTC; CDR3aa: CASSPSGRSYNEQFF
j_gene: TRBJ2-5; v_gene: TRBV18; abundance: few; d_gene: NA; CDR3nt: TGTGCCAGCTCACCAACCGCGGGACGGGAGGAGACCCAGTACTTC; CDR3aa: CASSPTAGREETQYF
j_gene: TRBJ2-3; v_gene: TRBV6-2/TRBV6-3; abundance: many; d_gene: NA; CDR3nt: TGTGCCAGCAGTCGGACAGTACCAGATACGCAGTATTTT; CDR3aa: CASSRTVPDTQYF
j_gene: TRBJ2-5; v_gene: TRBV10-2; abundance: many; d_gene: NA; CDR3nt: TGCGCCAGCAGTGACGCCTTCCAAGAGACCCAGTACTTC; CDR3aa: CASSDAFQETQYF
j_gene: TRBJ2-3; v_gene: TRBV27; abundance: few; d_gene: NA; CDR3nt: TGTGCCTCGCGGGGTTTAGGCACAGATACGCAGTATTTT; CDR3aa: CASRGLGTDTQYF
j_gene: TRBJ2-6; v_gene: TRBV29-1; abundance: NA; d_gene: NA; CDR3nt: TGCAGCGTTGAAGAAGGGTCTGGGGCCAACGTCCTGACTTTC; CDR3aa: CSVEEGSGANVLTF
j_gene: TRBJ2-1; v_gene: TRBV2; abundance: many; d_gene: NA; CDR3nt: TGTGCCAGCAGTGACAGCGCCTCCTACAATGAGCAGTTCTTC; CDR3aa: CASSDSASYNEQFF
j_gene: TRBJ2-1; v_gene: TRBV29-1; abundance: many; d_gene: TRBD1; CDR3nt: TGCAGCGTTGTGGACAGGGAAAGCAATGAGCAGTTCTTC; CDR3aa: CSVVDRESNEQFF
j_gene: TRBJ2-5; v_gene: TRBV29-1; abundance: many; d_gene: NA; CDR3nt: TGCAGCGTTGTTAACAGGGTGCAAGAGACCCAGTACTTC; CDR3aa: CSVVNRVQETQYF
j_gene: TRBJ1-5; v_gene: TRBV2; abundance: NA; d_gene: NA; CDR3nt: TGTGCCAGCAGTGAGGTACAGGGCGGGCAGCCCCAGCATTTT; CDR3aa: CASSEVQGGQPQHF
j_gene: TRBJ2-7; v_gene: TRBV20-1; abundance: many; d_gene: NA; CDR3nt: TGCAGTGCTAGGAATACCGGGTACGAGCAGTACTTC; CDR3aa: CSARNTGYEQYF
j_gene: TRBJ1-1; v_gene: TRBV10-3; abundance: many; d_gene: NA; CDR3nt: TGTGCCATCAGCCCGCTCGGGGGGAACACTGAAGCTTTCTTT; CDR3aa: CAISPLGGNTEAFF
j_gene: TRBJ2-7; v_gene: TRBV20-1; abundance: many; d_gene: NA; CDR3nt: TGCAGTGCTAGAGTACCGGGCTACGAGCAGTACTTC; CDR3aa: CSARVPGYEQYF
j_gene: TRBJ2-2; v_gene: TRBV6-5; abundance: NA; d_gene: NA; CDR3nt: TGTGCCAGCAGAAGGTTGCGCGGGGAGCTGTTTTTT; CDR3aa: CASRRLRGELFF